This is a list of T cell receptor beta chains from one sample in a study of T cells in Graves' hyperthyroidism and ophthalmopathy. TCRdb passed the multiplex PCR reads through MiXCR, listing each CDR3 protein once. The sample records 350,000 or so distinct CDR3 sequences, roughly a sixth being singletons. The sample taken for sequencing was blood. All receptors derive from a woman between 25 and 40 years old with Graves' hyperthyroidism that later progressed to Graves' ophthalmopathy. The conserved cysteine and the conserved F or W are not part of the CDR3 here.

j_gene,v_gene,CDR3aa
TRBJ1-5,TRBV19,ASSIYWGQGNQPQH
TRBJ1-1,TRBV6-1,ASSEARNTEAF
TRBJ2-7,TRBV7-8,ASSSTHGEIYEQY
TRBJ2-1,TRBV7-8,ASSLGTRDGANEQF
TRBJ2-4,TRBV7-9,ASSLAPGRENIQY
TRBJ1-5,TRBV3-1,ASSQLTGNQPQH
TRBJ1-1,TRBV5-4,ASSLEATEAF
TRBJ2-6,TRBV6-1,ASSNRVFLLSGANVLT
TRBJ2-6,TRBV3-1,ASSQVVWQPPGPGANVLT
TRBJ1-2,TRBV28,ASMGWTVGGYT